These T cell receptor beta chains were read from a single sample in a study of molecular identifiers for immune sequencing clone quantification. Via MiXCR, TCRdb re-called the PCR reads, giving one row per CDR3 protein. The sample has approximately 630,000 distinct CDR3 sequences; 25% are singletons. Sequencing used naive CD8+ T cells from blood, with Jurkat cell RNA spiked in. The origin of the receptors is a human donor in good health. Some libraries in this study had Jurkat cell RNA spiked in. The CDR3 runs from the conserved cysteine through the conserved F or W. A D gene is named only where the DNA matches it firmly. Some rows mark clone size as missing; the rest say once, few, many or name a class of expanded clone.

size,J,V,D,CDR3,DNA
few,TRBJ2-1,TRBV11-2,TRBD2,CASSLGLAGEAYNEQFF,TGTGCCAGCAGCCTAGGACTAGCGGGAGAGGCCTACAATGAGCAGTTCTTC
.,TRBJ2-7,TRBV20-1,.,CSAREQGRGVRYEQYF,TGCAGCGCTAGAGAACAGGGACGGGGGGTGAGGTACGAGCAGTACTTC
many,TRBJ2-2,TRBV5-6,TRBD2,CASTSPTSGSNTGELFF,TGTGCCAGCACCTCCCCAACTAGCGGGTCGAACACCGGGGAGCTGTTTTTT
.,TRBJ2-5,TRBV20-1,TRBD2,CSARTSGKETQYF,TGCAGTGCCCGGACTAGCGGAAAAGAGACCCAGTACTTC
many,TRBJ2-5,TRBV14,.,CASSQGRVQETQYF,TGTGCCAGCAGCCAAGGAAGGGTTCAAGAGACCCAGTACTTC
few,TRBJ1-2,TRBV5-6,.,CASSLRLRHSYGYTF,TGTGCCAGCAGCTTAAGGTTGCGCCATAGCTATGGCTACACCTTC
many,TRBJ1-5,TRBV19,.,CASSNFRTEYNQPQHF,TGTGCCAGTAGCAATTTCAGGACCGAGTACAATCAGCCCCAGCATTTT
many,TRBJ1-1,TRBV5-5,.,CASSAATEAFF,TGTGCCAGCAGCGCAGCCACTGAAGCTTTCTTT
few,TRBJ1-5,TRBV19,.,CASSKDLGGVQPQHF,TGTGCCAGTAGTAAAGACCTAGGTGGAGTTCAGCCCCAGCATTTT
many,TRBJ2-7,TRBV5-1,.,CASSPKAGLPYEQYF,TGCGCCAGCAGCCCGAAGGCCGGACTCCCCTACGAGCAGTACTTC
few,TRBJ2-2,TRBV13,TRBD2,CASSLGIKRGADTGELFF,TGTGCCAGCAGCTTAGGCATAAAGCGGGGGGCCGACACCGGGGAGCTGTTTTTT
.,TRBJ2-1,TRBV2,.,CASIGYSYNEQFF,TGTGCCAGCATCGGCTACTCCTACAATGAGCAGTTCTTC
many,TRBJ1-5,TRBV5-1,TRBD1,CASSWTGGQPQHF,TGCGCCAGCAGCTGGACAGGGGGTCAGCCCCAGCATTTT
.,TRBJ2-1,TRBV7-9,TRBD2,CASSPRASGINEQFF,TGTGCCAGCAGTCCTAGGGCTAGCGGGATCAATGAGCAGTTCTTC
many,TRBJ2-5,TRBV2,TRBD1,CASSESAGGLETQYF,TGTGCCAGCAGTGAATCTGCAGGGGGTCTGGAGACCCAGTACTTC
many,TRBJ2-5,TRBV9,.,CASSSNQETQYF,TGTGCCAGCAGCTCCAACCAAGAGACCCAGTACTTC
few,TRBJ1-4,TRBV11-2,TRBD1,CASSLGTGREKLFF,TGTGCCAGCAGCCTTGGGACAGGAAGGGAAAAACTGTTTTTT
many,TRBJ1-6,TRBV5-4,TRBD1,CASSSIGGQAYNSPLHF,TGTGCCAGCAGCTCTATCGGCGGACAGGCGTATAATTCACCCCTCCACTTT
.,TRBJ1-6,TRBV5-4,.,CASGLAKRQTGTPLHF,TGTGCCAGCGGCTTGGCCAAACGACAGACTGGGACGCCCCTCCACTTT
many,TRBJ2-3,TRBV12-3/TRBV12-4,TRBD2,CASSFILAADTQYF,TGTGCCAGCAGTTTCATCCTAGCGGCAGATACGCAGTATTTT
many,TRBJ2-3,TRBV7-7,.,CASSLALGADTQYF,TGTGCCAGCAGCTTAGCCCTTGGGGCAGATACGCAGTATTTT
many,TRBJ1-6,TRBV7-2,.,CASSLLSSSSYNSPLHF,TGTGCCAGCAGCTTACTGTCTTCGAGCTCCTATAATTCACCCCTCCACTTT
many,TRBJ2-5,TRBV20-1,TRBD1,CSASPSGQLQETQYF,TGCAGTGCTTCCCCATCGGGACAGTTACAAGAGACCCAGTACTTC
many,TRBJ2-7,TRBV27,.,CASSPTGGGSYEQYF,TGTGCCAGCAGTCCCACTGGGGGCGGCTCCTACGAGCAGTACTTC
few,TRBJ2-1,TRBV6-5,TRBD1,CASSYSGQDWDEQFF,TGTGCCAGCAGTTACTCGGGACAGGATTGGGATGAGCAGTTCTTC
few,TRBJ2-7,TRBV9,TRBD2,CASSRDYNEQYF,TGTGCCAGCAGCAGGGACTACAACGAGCAGTACTTC
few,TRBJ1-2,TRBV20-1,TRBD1,CSARWTGGGYGYTF,TGCAGTGCTAGATGGACAGGGGGCGGCTATGGCTACACCTTC
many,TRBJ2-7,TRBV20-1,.,CSARDGGGRSSSYEQYF,TGCAGTGCTAGAGATGGGGGTGGGCGTTCTTCCTCCTACGAGCAGTACTTC
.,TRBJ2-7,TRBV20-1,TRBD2,CSARRSGGASGYEQYF,TGCAGTGCTAGGCGGAGCGGGGGGGCTTCGGGATACGAGCAGTACTTC
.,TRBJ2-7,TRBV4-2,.,CASSHPLSSYEQYF,TGTGCCAGCAGCCACCCTTTGAGCTCCTACGAGCAGTACTTC
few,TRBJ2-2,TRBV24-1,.,CATSMNGELFF,TGTGCCACCAGTATGAACGGGGAGCTGTTTTTT
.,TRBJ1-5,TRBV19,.,CASSIAGSMDVSTQPQHF,TGTGCCAGTAGTATAGCAGGGTCCATGGACGTGAGCACTCAGCCCCAGCATTTT
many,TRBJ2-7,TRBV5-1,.,CASSSSREQYF,TGCGCCAGCAGCTCGTCGAGGGAGCAGTACTTC
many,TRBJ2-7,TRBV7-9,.,CASSFGVEEQYF,TGTGCCAGCAGCTTTGGGGTAGAGGAGCAGTACTTC
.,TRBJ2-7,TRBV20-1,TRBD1,CSAIPTGFFTYEQYF,TGCAGTGCTATCCCGACAGGGTTTTTCACCTACGAGCAGTACTTC
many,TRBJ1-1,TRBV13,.,CASSPQGWATEAFF,TGTGCCAGCAGCCCCCAGGGGTGGGCCACTGAAGCTTTCTTT
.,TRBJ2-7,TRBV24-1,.,CATSDLGDYEQYF,TGTGCCACCAGTGATTTGGGGGACTACGAGCAGTACTTC
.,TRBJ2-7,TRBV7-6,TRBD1,CASSLASGQGRSEQYF,TGTGCCAGCAGCTTAGCGTCCGGACAGGGGAGGTCCGAGCAGTACTTC
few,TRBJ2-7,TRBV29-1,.,CSAVAYEQYF,TGCAGCGCCGTGGCCTACGAGCAGTACTTC
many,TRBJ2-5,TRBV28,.,CASKPRGGGKTQYF,TGTGCCAGCAAACCGCGAGGGGGGGGGAAGACCCAGTACTTC
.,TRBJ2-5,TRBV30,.,CAWSVDSKETQYF,TGTGCCTGGAGTGTTGACAGCAAAGAGACCCAGTACTTC
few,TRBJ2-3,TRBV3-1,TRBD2,CASSLWTSESDTQYF,TGTGCCAGCAGCCTATGGACTAGTGAATCAGATACGCAGTATTTT
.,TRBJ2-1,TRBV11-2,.,CASSLEDYYNGQFF,TGTGCCAGCAGCTTAGAGGACTACTACAATGGGCAGTTCTTC
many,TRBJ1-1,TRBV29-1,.,CSVDGLLGDLNTEAFF,TGCAGCGTTGATGGCTTACTGGGGGACCTGAACACTGAAGCTTTCTTT
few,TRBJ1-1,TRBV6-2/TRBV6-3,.,CASTSPSRAQSAEAFF,TGTGCCAGCACCTCCCCGTCGAGAGCCCAGTCCGCTGAAGCTTTCTTT
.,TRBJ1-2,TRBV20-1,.,CSASHGEYINYGYTF,TGCAGTGCTAGCCACGGAGAGTACATTAACTATGGCTACACCTTC
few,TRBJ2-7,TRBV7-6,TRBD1,CASSGDPPGTGVTYEQYF,TGTGCCAGCAGCGGGGACCCCCCCGGGACAGGGGTAACCTACGAGCAGTACTTC
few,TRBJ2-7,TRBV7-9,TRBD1,CASSSSTGQRAYEQYF,TGTGCCAGCAGCTCGTCGACAGGGCAAAGGGCTTACGAGCAGTACTTC
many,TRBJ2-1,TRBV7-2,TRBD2,CASSLRASGGALNEQFF,TGTGCCAGCAGCTTAAGGGCTAGCGGGGGGGCCCTCAATGAGCAGTTCTTC
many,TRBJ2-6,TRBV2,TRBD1,CASTGDSNSGANVLTF,TGTGCCAGTACAGGGGATTCCAACTCTGGGGCCAACGTCCTGACTTTC
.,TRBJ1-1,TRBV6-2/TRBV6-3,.,CASSYSWNLGWTEAFF,TGTGCCAGCAGTTACTCATGGAACCTCGGATGGACTGAAGCTTTCTTT
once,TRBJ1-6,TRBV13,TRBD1,CASSLEKTGALHF,TGTGCCAGCAGCTTAGAAAAAACAGGGGCCCTCCACTTT
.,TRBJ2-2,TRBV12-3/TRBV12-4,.,CASSLEPNTGELFF,TGTGCCAGCAGTTTAGAACCTAACACCGGGGAGCTGTTTTTT